The subject of this entry is one TCR beta chain. This clonotype turned up a few times. No base quality values were provided; no much bigger clone lies one nucleotide off. This specimen comes from a study of T cells after yellow fever vaccination (dated by TCRdb to about 2019). Describing the broader study: The SMART-Seq v4 Ultra Low Input RNA kit was used to prepare libraries from fractions with low cell numbers. To track T-cell clones before and after primary and booster YFV17D yellow fever vaccination, bulk TCR alpha and beta repertoires were sequenced longitudinally. Blood samples were taken at several timepoints before and after primary and secondary immunization, and bulk PBMC replicates and cell subsets were isolated. The cohort comprised two healthy male donors, one aged 18 to 29 and one aged 30 to 40 years.

What the research found in general, with its limitations: A small fraction of clonotypes appeared in both the CD4 and CD8 compartments, likely as a result of convergent recombination. Most clones expanded after primary vaccination were re-detected after the booster (approximately 96% of CD4 and roughly 85% of CD8), suggesting broad memory maintenance. Because abundant contaminating clonotypes from the bulk population could be contained in FACS-sorted repertoires, computational filtering was required. The secondary T-cell response was found to be weaker but faster than the primary response, with a peak reached on day 5 rather than on day 15. Only a couple of donors were included in the study, so the extent to which the findings can be generalized is limited.

The sample's treatment or condition, from its label and the paper: live attenuated yellow fever vaccine strain. PBMCs were isolated from peripheral blood using a standard Ficoll-Paque protocol. Epitope-specific CD8 T cells were sorted with a dextramer loaded with the yellow fever NS4B epitope peptide, together with anti-CD3 and anti-CD8 staining. TriZol was used to extract RNA from bulk PBMCs, from CD4 and CD8 fractions, and from dextramer-positive and dextramer-negative fractions. TCR cDNA was synthesized by 5'RACE template switching, through which a universal primer site and unique molecular identifiers were introduced. Priming of cDNA synthesis was performed from both the TCR alpha and TCR beta constant segments. Two PCR steps were used to amplify libraries, with sample barcodes and sequencing adapters being added in the second step. Sequencing of libraries was performed on Illumina HiSeq 2500 (2x100 bp) or NovaSeq (2x150 bp). Regarding the original processing steps: MIGEC handled demultiplexing of reads and collapsing into UMI consensus sequences, while MiXCR performed V(D)J alignment. Clonotypes responding to the vaccine were identified with edgeR on replicate PBMC samples, with the criteria of FDR below 0.01 and a log2 fold change above 5 up to day 15. Bulk clonotypes were assigned CD4 or CD8 identity according to which sequenced CD4 or CD8 repertoire held them at higher abundance. A clonotype counted as NS4B-specific if enriched at least 10-fold in dextramer-positive versus dextramer-negative fractions, with CD4-biased clonotypes left out. TCRdb's own reprocessing of the public reads used fastp at Q25 and MiXCR and kept productive beta chains. Identical CDR3 proteins give one entry, which carries the most common genes and DNA. What appears here as the V and J calls and clone size reflects TCRdb's work, not the paper's. The sample has roughly 94,000 distinct CDR3 sequences on record, 8.9% of them singletons. The biggest ten clones account for about 15% of the sample.

Sequencing was performed on CD8+ T cells not binding an NS4B(214-222) dextramer, sorted from PBMCs, taken less than 16 days after the first yellow fever vaccination. According to the study, the label for this sample's cell subset or site signals: NS4B epitope dextramer-negative CD8 T cells. The source is a young man who received the YFV17D yellow fever vaccine.

The DNA sequence reads TGCGCCAGCAGCTCCACGGACAGGGCCGGTTGGACAGATACGCAGTATTTT. This sequence encodes CASSSTDRAGWTDTQYF. The sequence joins TRBV5-1 to TRBJ2-3, and 8 junction bases match TRBD1. The germline V gene encodes CDR1 SGHRS and CDR2 YFSETQ. CDR3 length: 17 amino acids, cysteine to phenylalanine. Solely the CDR3 DNA is kept, with 51 bases framed from the first base. V trim: 3 bases; J trim: 3 bases; unmatched bases: 12.